Sequencing of this T cell receptor beta chain was carried out in a study of blood T cells in healthy people across ages. J was trimmed by 8 bases and V by 4 bases; bases with no gene match: 11. CDR3 length: 15 amino acids. Germline V gene data show CDR1 as SGHDT and CDR2 as YYEEEE. Using a J-beta primer mix together with a sample-barcoded 5' primer, a second PCR was run for about 6 to 12 cycles. TCRdb re-derived calls from the 5' RACE reads in MiXCR, one entry per CDR3 protein. The sample lists over 950,000 distinct CDR3 sequences, approximately 50% occurring once. As regards this clonotype: Antigen: not known.

The study's findings and limits: Both higher diversity and more naive CD4+ cells marked long-lived donors when set against aged donors. A roughly linear age-dependent decrease characterized TCR beta diversity per million T cells.

The chain has TRBV5-6 and TRBJ1-2, with 10 bases lining up with TRBD1. This receptor was taken from a woman aged 60-75 years in good health. Specimen: blood. The CDR3 loop reads CASSIWDRGLFGYTF. The CDR3 DNA follows: TGTGCCAGCAGCATCTGGGACAGGGGTTTGTTCGGCTACACCTTC.